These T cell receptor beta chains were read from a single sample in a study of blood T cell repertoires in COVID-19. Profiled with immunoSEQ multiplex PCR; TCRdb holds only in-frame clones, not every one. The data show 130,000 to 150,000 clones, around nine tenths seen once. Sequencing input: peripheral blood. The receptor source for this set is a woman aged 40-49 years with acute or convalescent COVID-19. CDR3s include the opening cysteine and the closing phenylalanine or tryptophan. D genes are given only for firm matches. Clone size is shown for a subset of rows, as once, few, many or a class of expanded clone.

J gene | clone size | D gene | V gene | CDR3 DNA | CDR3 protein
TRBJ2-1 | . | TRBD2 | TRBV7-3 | TGTGCCAGCAGCTTAATAGCGGGAAGCTACAATGAGCAGTTCTTC | CASSLIAGSYNEQFF
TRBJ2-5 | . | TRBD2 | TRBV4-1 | TGCGCCAGCAGCCAGCTGGGTTTGGGAGGGAGAGAGACCCAGTACTTC | CASSQLGLGGRETQYF
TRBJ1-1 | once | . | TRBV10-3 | TGTGCCATCAGTGAGTCCCGAGCGGGCCCGAACACTGAAGCTTTCTTT | CAISESRAGPNTEAFF
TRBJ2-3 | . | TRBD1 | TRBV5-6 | TGTGCCAGCAGACAGACACAGGGGACAGATACGCAGTATTTT | CASRQTQGTDTQYF
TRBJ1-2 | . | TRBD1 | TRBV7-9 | TGTGCCAGCAGCTTAGCGGCAGGGGGCAACTATGGCTACACCTTC | CASSLAAGGNYGYTF
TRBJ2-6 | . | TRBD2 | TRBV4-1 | TGCGCCAGCAGCCCGGGAGGGGGGACGGTCCTCTCTGGGGCCAACGTCCTGACTTTC | CASSPGGGTVLSGANVLTF
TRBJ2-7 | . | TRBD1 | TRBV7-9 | TGTGCCAGCAGCCCCGTGACAGGGGTGAGGACCTACGAGCAGTACTTC | CASSPVTGVRTYEQYF
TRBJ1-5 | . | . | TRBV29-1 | TGCAGCGTCCCCAAACAGCCCCAGCATTTT | CSVPKQPQHF
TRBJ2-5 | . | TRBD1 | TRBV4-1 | TGCGCCAGCAGCCAAGAATCCGGCAGGGGGTCTGAGACCCAGTACTTC | CASSQESGRGSETQYF
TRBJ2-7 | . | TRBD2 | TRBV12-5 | TGTGCTAGTGCTCTGGAAGCGGGAGGCGCCTACGAGCAGTACTTC | CASALEAGGAYEQYF
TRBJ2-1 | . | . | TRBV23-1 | TGCGCCAGCATTAAAGCCGCCCACCGGGACAATGAGCAGTTCTTC | CASIKAAHRDNEQFF
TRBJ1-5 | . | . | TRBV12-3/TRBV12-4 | TGTGCCAGCAGATACAGGGTCGATCAGCCCCAGCATTTT | CASRYRVDQPQHF
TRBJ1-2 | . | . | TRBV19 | TGTGCCAGTAGTCCCGTCAACTATGGCTACACCTTC | CASSPVNYGYTF
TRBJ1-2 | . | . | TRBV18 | TGTGCCAGCTCACTAAGCAGGGCCCTGGAGGGCTACACCTTC | CASSLSRALEGYTF
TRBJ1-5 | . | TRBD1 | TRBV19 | TGTGCCAGTAGTTCCCAGACAGGGGCCAATCAGCCCCAGCATTTT | CASSSQTGANQPQHF
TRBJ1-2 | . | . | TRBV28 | TGTGCCAGCAGTTTAAGCCAGGGATCGTATGGCTACACCTTC | CASSLSQGSYGYTF
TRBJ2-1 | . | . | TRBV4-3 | TGCGCCAGCAGCCCCCGGCTAGATGCAAATGAGCAGTTCTTC | CASSPRLDANEQFF
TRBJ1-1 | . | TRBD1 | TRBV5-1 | TGCGCCAGCAGCCCAACCGGGCAGGGGGCTAACACTGAAGCTTTCTTT | CASSPTGQGANTEAFF
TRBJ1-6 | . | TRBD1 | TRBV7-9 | TGTGCCAGCAGCCACACGGGACAGTTTAATTCACCCCTCCACTTT | CASSHTGQFNSPLHF
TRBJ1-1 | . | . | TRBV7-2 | TGTGCCAGCAGCTTAGGCAGGGTCCCCAACACTGAAGCTTTCTTT | CASSLGRVPNTEAFF
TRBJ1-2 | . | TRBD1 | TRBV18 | TGTGCCAGCTCACTCGGGACAGGGATGGGTGGCTACACCTTC | CASSLGTGMGGYTF
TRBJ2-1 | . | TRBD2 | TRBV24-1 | TGTGCCACCAGTGGAGCCGGGACTAGCGGGGGGGTACAATACAATGAGCAGTTCTTC | CATSGAGTSGGVQYNEQFF
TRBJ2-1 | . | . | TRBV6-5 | TGTGCCAGCAGTTCCCTCGGGAAGCAGTTCTTC | CASSSLGKQFF
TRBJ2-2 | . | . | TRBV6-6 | TGTGCCAGCAGTTACTCATCGGGTGCCGGGGAGCTGTTTTTT | CASSYSSGAGELFF
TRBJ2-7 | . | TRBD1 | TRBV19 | TGTGCCAGTAGTTTCGGGACAGGGGCCTACGAGCAGTACTTC | CASSFGTGAYEQYF
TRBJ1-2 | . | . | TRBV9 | TGTGCCAGCAGCTCCGACCAGGGATTCTATGGCTACACCTTC | CASSSDQGFYGYTF
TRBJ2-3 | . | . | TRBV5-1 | TGCGCCAGCAGCTTGGCCCCCGCAGTCACAGATACGCAGTATTTT | CASSLAPAVTDTQYF
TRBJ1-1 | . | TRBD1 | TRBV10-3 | TGTGCCATCAGTGGAGAAGGGGGCGTGAGAAACACTGAAGCTTTCTTT | CAISGEGGVRNTEAFF
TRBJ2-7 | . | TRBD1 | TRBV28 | TGTGCCAGCAGTTTCGGTCCACCTGGGGCAGGGGGCTCCTACGAGCAGTACTTC | CASSFGPPGAGGSYEQYF
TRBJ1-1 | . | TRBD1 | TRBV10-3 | TGTGCCATCAGTGAGTCTCAGGGGGCTCCGAACACTGAAGCTTTCTTT | CAISESQGAPNTEAFF
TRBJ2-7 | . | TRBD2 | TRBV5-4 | TGTGCCAGCAGTCTTGGCGGGAGGACCGCCTACGAGCAGTACTTC | CASSLGGRTAYEQYF
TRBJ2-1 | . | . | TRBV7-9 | TGTGCCAGCAGCCCTGGGGAGGTATACAATGAGCAGTTCTTC | CASSPGEVYNEQFF
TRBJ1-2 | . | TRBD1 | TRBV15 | TGTGCCACCAGCAGAGATAAGATAGGGACAGGATACGGCTACACCTTC | CATSRDKIGTGYGYTF
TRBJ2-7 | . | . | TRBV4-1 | TGCGCCAGCAGCCAAGGTAGCGGTGCTTACTACGAGCAGTACTTC | CASSQGSGAYYEQYF
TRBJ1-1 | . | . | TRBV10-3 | TGTGCCATCAGTGGGGCCAGGAACACTGAAGCTTTCTTT | CAISGARNTEAFF
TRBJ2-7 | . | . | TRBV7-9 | TGTGCCAGCAGCGAGCTACGGGACATCGCCTACGAGCAGTACTTC | CASSELRDIAYEQYF
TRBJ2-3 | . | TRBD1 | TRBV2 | TGTGCCAGCAGATTAATGGGGACAGGGGGTACCACAGATACGCAGTATTTT | CASRLMGTGGTTDTQYF
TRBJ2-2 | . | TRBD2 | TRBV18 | TGTGCCAGCTCACCACGAGCGGGAACCGGGGAGCTGTTTTTT | CASSPRAGTGELFF
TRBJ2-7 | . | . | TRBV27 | TGTGCCAGCAGTGAACAGGGACGGGAGCAGTACTTC | CASSEQGREQYF
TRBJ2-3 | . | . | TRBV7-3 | TGTGCCAGCACTCGGGCGGGACTCGCCACAGATACGCAGTATTTT | CASTRAGLATDTQYF
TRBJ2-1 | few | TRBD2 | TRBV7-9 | TGTGCCAGCAGCTTGACTAGCTTTTCTTACAATGAGCAGTTCTTC | CASSLTSFSYNEQFF
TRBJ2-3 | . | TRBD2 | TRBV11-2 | TGTGCCAGCAGCCGAGCGGGAGGGCCCGCAGATACGCAGTATTTT | CASSRAGGPADTQYF
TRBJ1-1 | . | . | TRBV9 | TGTGCCAGCAGCGTAGAGGCAGGTTCCATGAACACTGAAGCTTTCTTT | CASSVEAGSMNTEAFF
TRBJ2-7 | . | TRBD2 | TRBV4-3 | TGCGCCAGCAGCCAAGGGGGCGGGAGCCACGAGCAGTACTTC | CASSQGGGSHEQYF
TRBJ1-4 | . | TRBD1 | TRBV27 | TGTGCCAGCAGTTTCGGACAGGGAACTAATGAAAAACTGTTTTTT | CASSFGQGTNEKLFF
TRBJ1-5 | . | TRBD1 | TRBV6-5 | TGTGCCAGCAGACAGGGGTACAATCAGCCCCAGCATTTT | CASRQGYNQPQHF